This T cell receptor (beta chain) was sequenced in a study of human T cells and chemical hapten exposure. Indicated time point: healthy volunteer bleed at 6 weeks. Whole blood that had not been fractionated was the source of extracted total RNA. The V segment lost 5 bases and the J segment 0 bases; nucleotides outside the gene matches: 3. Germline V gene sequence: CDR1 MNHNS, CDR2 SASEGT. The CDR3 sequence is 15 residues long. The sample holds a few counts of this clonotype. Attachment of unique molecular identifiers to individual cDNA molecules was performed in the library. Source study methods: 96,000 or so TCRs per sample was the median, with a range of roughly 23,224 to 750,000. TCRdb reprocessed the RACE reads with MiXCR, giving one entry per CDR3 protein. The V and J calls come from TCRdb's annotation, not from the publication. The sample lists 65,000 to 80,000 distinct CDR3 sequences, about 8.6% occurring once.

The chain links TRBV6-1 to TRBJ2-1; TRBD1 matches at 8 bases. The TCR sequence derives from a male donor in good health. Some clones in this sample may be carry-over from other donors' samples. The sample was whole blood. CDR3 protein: CASSYGQGSYNEQFF. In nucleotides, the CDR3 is TGTGCCAGCAGTTACGGACAGGGCTCCTACAATGAGCAGTTCTTC.